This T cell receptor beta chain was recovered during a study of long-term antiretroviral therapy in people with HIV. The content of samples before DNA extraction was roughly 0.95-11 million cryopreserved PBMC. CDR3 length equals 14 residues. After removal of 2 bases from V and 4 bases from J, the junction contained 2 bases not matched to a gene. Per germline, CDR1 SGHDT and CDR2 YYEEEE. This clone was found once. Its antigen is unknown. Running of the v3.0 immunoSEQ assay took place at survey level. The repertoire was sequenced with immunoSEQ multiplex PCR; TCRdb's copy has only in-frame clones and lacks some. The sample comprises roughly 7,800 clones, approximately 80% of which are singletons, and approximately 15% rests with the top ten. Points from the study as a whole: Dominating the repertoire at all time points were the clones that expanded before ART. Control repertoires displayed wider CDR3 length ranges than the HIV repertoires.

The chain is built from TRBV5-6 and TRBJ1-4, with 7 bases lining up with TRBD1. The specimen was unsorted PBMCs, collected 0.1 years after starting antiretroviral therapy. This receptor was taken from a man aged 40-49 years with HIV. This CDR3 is CASSFGTVNEKLFF. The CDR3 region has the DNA TGTGCCAGCAGCTTCGGGACAGTTAATGAAAAACTGTTTTTT.